This record looks at one T cell receptor beta chain sequence and its context. The data stem from a study of blood T cells in healthy people across ages. A second PCR of 7 to 11 cycles used a sample-barcoded 5' primer and a J-beta primer mix. Each CDR3 protein is one row after TCRdb ran MiXCR on the 5' RACE reads. The sample has around 1.5 million distinct CDR3 sequences; 42% are singletons. The CDR3 loop spans 13 amino acids. Germline lookup yields CDR1 ENHRY and CDR2 SYGVKD. The V and J ends lost 11 bases and 0 bases respectively, with 14 bases between them. J is TRBJ2-7 and V is TRBV10-3; no definite D call. The TCR was taken from a woman aged 18-30 years in good health. What was sequenced was blood. CDR3: CALGWRSSYEQYF. The CDR3 nucleotides read TGTGCCCTTGGGTGGCGAAGCTCCTACGAGCAGTACTTC.